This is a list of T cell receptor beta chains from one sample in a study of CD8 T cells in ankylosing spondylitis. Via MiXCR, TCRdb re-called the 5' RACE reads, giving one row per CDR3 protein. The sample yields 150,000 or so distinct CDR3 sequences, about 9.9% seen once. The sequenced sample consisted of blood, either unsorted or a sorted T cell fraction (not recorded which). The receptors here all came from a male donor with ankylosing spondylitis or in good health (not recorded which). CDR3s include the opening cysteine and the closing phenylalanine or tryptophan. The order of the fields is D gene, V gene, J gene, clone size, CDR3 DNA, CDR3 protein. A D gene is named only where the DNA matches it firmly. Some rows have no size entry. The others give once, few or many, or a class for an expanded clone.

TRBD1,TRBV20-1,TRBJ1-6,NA,TGCAGTGCGCGACTTGGGACAGCTCGAGATAATTCACCCCTCCACTTT,CSARLGTARDNSPLHF
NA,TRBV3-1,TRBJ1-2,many,TGTGCCAGCAGCCAGGAACCAAACTATGGCTACACCTTC,CASSQEPNYGYTF
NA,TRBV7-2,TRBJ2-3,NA,TGTGCCAGCAGCTCGACTAGCACAGATACGCAGTATTTT,CASSSTSTDTQYF
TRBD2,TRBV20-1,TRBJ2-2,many,TGCAGTGCTAGAGCTGAACGAGCGGGAGTCTACGGCGGGGAGCTGTTTTTT,CSARAERAGVYGGELFF
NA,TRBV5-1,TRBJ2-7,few,TGCGCCAGCAGCCCGGCCGAGCCCGGGCTAGACGAGCAGTACTTC,CASSPAEPGLDEQYF
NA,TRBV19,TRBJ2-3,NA,TGTGCCAGTAGTATAGATCAAACGGCTTTGAGAACAGATACGCAGTATTTT,CASSIDQTALRTDTQYF
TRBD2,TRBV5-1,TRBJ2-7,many,TGCGCCAGCAGCTTGACCTTGACTAGCGGGGCCTACGAGCAGTACTTC,CASSLTLTSGAYEQYF
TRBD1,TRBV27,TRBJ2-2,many,TGTGCCAGCAGCGCCGACAGGGGGCGCTCACCCGGGGAGCTGTTTTTT,CASSADRGRSPGELFF
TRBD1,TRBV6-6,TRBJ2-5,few,TGTGCCAGCACTTTACAGGGGGAAGAGACCCAGTACTTC,CASTLQGEETQYF
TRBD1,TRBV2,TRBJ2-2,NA,TGTGCCAGCCGGATGGGATTGCGCCTCGGACAGGGGAGATCCGGGGAGCTGTTTTTT,CASRMGLRLGQGRSGELFF
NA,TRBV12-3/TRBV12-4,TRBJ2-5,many,TGTGCCAGCAGTCCCCTGACAGGACGCCAAGAGACCCAGTACTTC,CASSPLTGRQETQYF
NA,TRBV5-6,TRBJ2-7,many,TGTGCCAGCAGCTTGAATCCGTCCTTACCTCTATACTACGAGCAGTACTTC,CASSLNPSLPLYYEQYF
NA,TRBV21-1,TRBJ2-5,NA,TGTGCCAGCAGCAAGACTAGCGGGAGGGCAAGAGAGACCCAGTACTTC,CASSKTSGRARETQYF
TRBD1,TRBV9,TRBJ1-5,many,TGTGCCAGCAGCGGTTCCGGGACAGGGGATCAGCCCCAGCATTTT,CASSGSGTGDQPQHF
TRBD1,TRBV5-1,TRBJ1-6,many,TGCGCCAGCAGCCCGGGCCTGGGACAGGGGAATTCACCCCTCCACTTT,CASSPGLGQGNSPLHF
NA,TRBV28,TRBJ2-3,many,TGTGCCAGCAGTTTATCGGTTAGGGGAGATACGCAGTATTTT,CASSLSVRGDTQYF
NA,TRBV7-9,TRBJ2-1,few,TGTGCCAGCAGCTTAATCTTGGCTCCTGAGCAGTTCTTC,CASSLILAPEQFF
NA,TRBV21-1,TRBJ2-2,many,TGTGCCAGCACCCTGGGAGGGAGGGCCCGTGGCGGGGAGCTGTTTTTT,CASTLGGRARGGELFF
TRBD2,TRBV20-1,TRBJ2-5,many,TGCAGTGCTGCTCGCACTAGCGGGGGCCAAGAGACCCAGTACTTC,CSAARTSGGQETQYF
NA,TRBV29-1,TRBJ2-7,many,TGCAGCGTTGGTGAGGGACAATACGAGCAGTACTTC,CSVGEGQYEQYF
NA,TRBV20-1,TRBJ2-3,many,TGCAGTGCTAGGGACCGGGACCGATTACTGGATACGCAGTATTTT,CSARDRDRLLDTQYF
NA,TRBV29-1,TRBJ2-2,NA,TGCAGCGCCTCAAAGTGGGGCGGGCACGCGAACACCGGGGAGCTGTTTTTT,CSASKWGGHANTGELFF
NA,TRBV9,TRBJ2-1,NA,TGTGCCAGCAGCGCCCGTCTCCCGGTCTCCTACAATGAGCAGTTCTTC,CASSARLPVSYNEQFF
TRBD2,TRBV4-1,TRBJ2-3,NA,TGCGCCAGCAGCCAAGATCCGGGGGGGGGGACTAGTGACACTCATACGCAGTATTTT,CASSQDPGGGTSDTHTQYF
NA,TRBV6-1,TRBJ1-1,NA,TGTGCCAGCAGGCCAACCCGGCGGGGGACGACTGAAGCTTTCTTT,CASRPTRRGTTEAFF
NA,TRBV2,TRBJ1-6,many,TGTGCCAGCAGTGTAACGAGCTCCTATAATTCACCCCTCCACTTT,CASSVTSSYNSPLHF
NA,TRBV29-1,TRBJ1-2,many,TGCAGCGTCAAGGGGGTCGGCTATGGCTACACCTTC,CSVKGVGYGYTF
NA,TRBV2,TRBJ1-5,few,TGTGCCAGCAGTGAAGGGCAGAATCAGCCCCAGCATTTT,CASSEGQNQPQHF
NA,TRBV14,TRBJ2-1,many,TGTGCCAGCAGCCAAGGGGACCTTAATGAGCAGTTCTTC,CASSQGDLNEQFF
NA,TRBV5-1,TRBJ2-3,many,TGCGCCAGCAGCTCCTCCGGCCCTCCAGATACGCAGTATTTT,CASSSSGPPDTQYF
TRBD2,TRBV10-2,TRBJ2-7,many,TGCGCCAGCATCGGGGGGGCCTACGAGCAGTACTTC,CASIGGAYEQYF
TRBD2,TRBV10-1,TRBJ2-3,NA,TGCGCCAGCAGTGAGTCTTCTAGCGGCACAGATACGCGGTATTTT,CASSESSSGTDTRYF
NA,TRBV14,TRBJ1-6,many,TGTGCCAGCAGCCTAGGTATCGACAGACGAAATTCACCCCTCCACTTT,CASSLGIDRRNSPLHF
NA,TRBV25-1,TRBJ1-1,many,TGTGCCAGCAAGGACAGCGTGAACACTGAAGCTTTCTTT,CASKDSVNTEAFF
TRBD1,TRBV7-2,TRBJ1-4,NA,TGTGCCAGCAGCCGGGACAGGGGCTATGAAAAACTGTTTTTT,CASSRDRGYEKLFF
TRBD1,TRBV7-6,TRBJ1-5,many,TGTGCCAGCAGCTTAACAGGGGAACTGGGGGGTCAGCCCCAGCATTTT,CASSLTGELGGQPQHF
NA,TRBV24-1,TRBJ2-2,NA,TGTGCCACCAGTGATTCGCTTCAATGGGGTAGCACCGGGGAGCTGTTTTTT,CATSDSLQWGSTGELFF
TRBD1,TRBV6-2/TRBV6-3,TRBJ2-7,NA,TGTGCCAGCAGGAGGACAGGGGTGAGCTACGAGCAGTACTTC,CASRRTGVSYEQYF
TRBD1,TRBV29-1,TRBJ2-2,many,TGCAGCGCCGTGACAGGGTCCCACACCGGGGAGCTGTTTTTT,CSAVTGSHTGELFF
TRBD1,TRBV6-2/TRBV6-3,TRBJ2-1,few,TGTGCCAGCAGTGACCCAGGGACAGCTTACAATGAGCAGTTCTTC,CASSDPGTAYNEQFF
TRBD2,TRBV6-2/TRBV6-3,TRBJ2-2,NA,TGTGCCAGCCGAAACCCGGGACTAGCGGCCACCGGGGAGCTGTTTTTT,CASRNPGLAATGELFF